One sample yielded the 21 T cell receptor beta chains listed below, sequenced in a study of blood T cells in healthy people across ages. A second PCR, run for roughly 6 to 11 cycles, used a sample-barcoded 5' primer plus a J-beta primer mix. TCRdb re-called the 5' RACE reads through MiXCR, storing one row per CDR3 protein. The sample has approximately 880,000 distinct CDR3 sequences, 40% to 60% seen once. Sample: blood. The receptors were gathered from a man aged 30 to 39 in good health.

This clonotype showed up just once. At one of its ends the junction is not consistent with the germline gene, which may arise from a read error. DNA for the CDR3: TGTGCCAGCGGCTTATCTATCTGGTACCAAGAGACCCAGTACTTC. Residues: CASGLSIWYQETQYF. This chain connects TRBV11-2 to TRBJ2-5; no clear D. The germline gives CDR1 SGHAT, CDR2 FQNNGV. The CDR3 length is 15 residues.

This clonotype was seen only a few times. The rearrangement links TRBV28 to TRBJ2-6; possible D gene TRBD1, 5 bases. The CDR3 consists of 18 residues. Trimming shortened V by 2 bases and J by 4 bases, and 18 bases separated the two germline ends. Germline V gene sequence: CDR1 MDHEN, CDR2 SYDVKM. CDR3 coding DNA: TGTGCCAGCAGTTTACTTGCCTCCCCAGGGAAAGGGGCCAACGTCCTGACTTTC. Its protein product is CASSLLASPGKGANVLTF. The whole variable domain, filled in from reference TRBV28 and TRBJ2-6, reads DVKVTQSSRYLVKRTGEKVFLECVQDMDHENMFWYRQDPGLGLRLIYFSYDVKMKEKGDIPEGYSVSREKKERFSLILESASTNQTSMYLCASSLLASPGKGANVLTFGAGSRLTVL.

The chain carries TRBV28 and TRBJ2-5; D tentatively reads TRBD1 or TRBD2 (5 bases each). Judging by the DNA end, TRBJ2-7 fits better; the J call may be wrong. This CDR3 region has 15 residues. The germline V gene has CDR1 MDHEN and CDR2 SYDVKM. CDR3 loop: CASRSRGDGDYEQYF. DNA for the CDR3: TGTGCCAGCAGGTCACGGGGCGACGGAGACTACGAGCAGTACTTC.

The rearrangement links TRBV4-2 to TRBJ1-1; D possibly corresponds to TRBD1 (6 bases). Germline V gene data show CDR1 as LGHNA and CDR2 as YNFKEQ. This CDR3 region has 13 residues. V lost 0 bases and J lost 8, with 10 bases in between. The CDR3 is CASSQDPTGEAFF. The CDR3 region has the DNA TGTGCCAGCAGCCAAGATCCCACAGGGGAAGCTTTCTTT.

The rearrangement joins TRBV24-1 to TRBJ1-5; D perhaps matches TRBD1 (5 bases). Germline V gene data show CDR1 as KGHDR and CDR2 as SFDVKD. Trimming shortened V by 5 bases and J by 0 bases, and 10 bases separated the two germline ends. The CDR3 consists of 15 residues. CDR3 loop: CATSGGRGSNQPQHF. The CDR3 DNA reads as TGTGCCACCAGTGGCGGGAGGGGTAGCAATCAGCCCCAGCATTTT.

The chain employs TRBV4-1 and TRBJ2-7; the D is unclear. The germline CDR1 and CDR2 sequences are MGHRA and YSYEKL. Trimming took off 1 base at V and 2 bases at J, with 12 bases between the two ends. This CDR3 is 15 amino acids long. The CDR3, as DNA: TGCGCCAGCAGCCAAGGGACCAGCAGGACCTACGAGCAGTACTTC. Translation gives CASSQGTSRTYEQYF.

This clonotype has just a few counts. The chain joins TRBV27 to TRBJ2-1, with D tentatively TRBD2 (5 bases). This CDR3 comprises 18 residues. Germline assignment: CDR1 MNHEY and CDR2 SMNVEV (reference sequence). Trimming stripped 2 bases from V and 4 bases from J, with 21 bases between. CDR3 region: CASSLKYALRDLYNEQFF. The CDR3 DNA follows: TGTGCCAGCAGTTTAAAGTACGCGCTGAGGGATCTATACAATGAGCAGTTCTTC.

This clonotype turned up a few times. The CDR3 reads CAILRLADNEQFF. Here the CDR3 DNA reads TGTGCCATCCTGAGACTAGCGGACAATGAGCAGTTCTTC. This sequence joins TRBV10-3 and TRBJ2-1; 9 nucleotides agree with TRBD2. Germline V gives CDR1 ENHRY, CDR2 SYGVKD. V was clipped by 8 bases and J by 5 bases; unmatched bases: 4. This CDR3 spans 13 amino acids.

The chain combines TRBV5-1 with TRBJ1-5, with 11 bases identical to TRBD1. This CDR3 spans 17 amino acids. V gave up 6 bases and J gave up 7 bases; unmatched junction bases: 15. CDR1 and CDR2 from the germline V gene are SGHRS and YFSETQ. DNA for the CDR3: TGCGCCAGCATCGCCGTTAAGGACAGGGGGCGTTGGCAGCCCCAGCATTTT. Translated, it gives CASIAVKDRGRWQPQHF.

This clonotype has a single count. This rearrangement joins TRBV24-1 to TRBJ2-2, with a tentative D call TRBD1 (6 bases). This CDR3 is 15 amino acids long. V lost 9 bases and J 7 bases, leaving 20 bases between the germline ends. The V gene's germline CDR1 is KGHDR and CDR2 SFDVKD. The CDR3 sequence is CATATGGTPGGELFF. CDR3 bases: TGTGCCACCGCGACAGGAGGTACCCCAGGCGGGGAGCTGTTTTTT.

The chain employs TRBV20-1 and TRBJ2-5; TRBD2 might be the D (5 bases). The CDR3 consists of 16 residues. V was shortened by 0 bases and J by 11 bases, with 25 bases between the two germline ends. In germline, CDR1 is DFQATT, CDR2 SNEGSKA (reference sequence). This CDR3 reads CSARDHGSASYNEQYF. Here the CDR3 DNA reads TGCAGTGCTAGAGATCACGGTAGCGCGTCCTACAATGAGCAGTACTTC.

CDR3 DNA: TGCAGCGTTGAAGCGGTCGGAGGCATGAACACTGAAGCTTTCTTT. As protein: CSVEAVGGMNTEAFF. The chain uses TRBV29-1 and TRBJ1-1; D is ambiguous. The V gene's germline CDR1 is SQVTM and CDR2 ANQGSEA. Trimming pared 1 base from V and 0 bases from J, leaving 12 bases between. This CDR3 is built from 15 residues.

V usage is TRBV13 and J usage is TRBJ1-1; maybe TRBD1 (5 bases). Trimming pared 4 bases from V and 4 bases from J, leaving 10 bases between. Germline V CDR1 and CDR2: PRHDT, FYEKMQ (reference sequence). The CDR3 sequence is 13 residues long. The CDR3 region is CASSSMGGTEAFF. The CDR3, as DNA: TGTGCCAGCAGCTCCATGGGGGGCACTGAAGCTTTCTTT.

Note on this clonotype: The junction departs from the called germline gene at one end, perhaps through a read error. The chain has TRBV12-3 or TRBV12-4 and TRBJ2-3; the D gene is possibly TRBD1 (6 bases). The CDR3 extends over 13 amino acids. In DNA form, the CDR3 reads TGTGCCAGCAGGAGGGTTAGGACAGATACGCAGTATTTC. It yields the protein CASRRVRTDTQYF.

CDR3 loop: CASSFGNIYNEQFF. CDR3 coding DNA: TGTGCCAGCAGTTTCGGTAACATCTACAATGAGCAGTTCTTC. This sequence joins TRBV27 and TRBJ2-1; no firm D call. The CDR3 contains 14 residues. The V gene lost 3 bases and the J gene lost 3 bases, with 9 bases spanning the gap. Looked up from germline, CDR1 is MNHEY and CDR2 is SMNVEV (reference sequence).

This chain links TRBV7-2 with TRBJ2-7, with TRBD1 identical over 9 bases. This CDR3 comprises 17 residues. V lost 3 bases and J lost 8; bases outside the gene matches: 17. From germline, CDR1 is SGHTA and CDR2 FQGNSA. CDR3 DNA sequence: TGTGCCAGCAGCTTGAATATTGCGGGACAGGGAACCGGACAGCAGTACTTC. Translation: CASSLNIAGQGTGQQYF. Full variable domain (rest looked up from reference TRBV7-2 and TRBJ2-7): GAGVSQSPSNKVTEKGKDVELRCDPISGHTALYWYRQSLGQGLEFLIYFQGNSAPDKSGLPSDRFSAERTGGSVSTLTIQRTQQEDSAVYLCASSLNIAGQGTGQQYFGPGTRLTVT.

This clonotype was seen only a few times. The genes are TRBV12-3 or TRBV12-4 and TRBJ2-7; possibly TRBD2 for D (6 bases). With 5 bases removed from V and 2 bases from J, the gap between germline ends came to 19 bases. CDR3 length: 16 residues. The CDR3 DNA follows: TGTGCCAGCAGTCCAAGATCCGGGACTCCCCCCTACGAGCAGTACTTC. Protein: CASSPRSGTPPYEQYF.

In nucleotides, the CDR3 is TGTGCCACCGGGGACCCTGGGTACTACGAGCAGTACTTC. Translation gives CATGDPGYYEQYF. This chain links TRBV6-2 or TRBV6-3 with TRBJ2-7; D may match TRBD1 or TRBD2 (5 bases each). In germline, CDR1 is MNHEY, CDR2 SVGEGT. Trimming took 10 bases from V and 3 from J, leaving 16 bases between them. The CDR3 contains 13 residues.

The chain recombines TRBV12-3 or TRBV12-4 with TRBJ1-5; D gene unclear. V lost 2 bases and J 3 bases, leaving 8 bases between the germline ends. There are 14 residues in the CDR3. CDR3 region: CASSLLAHNQPQHF. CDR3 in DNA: TGTGCCAGCAGTTTATTGGCGCACAATCAGCCCCAGCATTTT.

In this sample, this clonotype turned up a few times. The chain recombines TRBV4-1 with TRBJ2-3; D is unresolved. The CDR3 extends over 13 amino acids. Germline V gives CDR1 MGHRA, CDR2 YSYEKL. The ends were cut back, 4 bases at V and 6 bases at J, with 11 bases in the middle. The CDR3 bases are TGCGCCAGCAGCCTGCAGGCCTCGGATACGCAGTATTTT. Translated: CASSLQASDTQYF.

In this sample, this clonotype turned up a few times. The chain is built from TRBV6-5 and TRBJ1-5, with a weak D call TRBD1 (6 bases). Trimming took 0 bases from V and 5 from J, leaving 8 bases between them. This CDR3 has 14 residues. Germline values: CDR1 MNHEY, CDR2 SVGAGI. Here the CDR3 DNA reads TGTGCCAGCAGTTACTCGTACAGGGATCAGCCCCAGCATTTT. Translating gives CASSYSYRDQPQHF.